Listed here are 5 T cell receptor beta chains from one sample, sequenced in a study of PD-L1 blockade in urothelial cancer. As to time point: peripheral blood 6 weeks after treatment start. Method: immunoSEQ multiplex PCR; TCRdb's copy keeps in-frame clones and lacks some. The sample lists around 110,000 clones, around 88% seen once, with 1.5% to 2% in the top ten. Sequencing used PBMCs, obtained around atezolizumab (anti-PD-L1) treatment. The receptors derive from a man in his sixties with urothelial cancer.

For the CDR3, the DNA is TGTGCCAGCAGCAGGGGGCTGAACACCGGGGAGCTGTTTTTT. Translated: CASSRGLNTGELFF. V is TRBV14 and J is TRBJ2-2; 7 nucleotides align to TRBD1. J lost 1 base, V lost 5 bases, and 1 base had no gene match. The CDR3 totals 14 residues. Looked up from germline, CDR1 is SGHDN and CDR2 is FVKESK.

For this clone: Other nucleotide sequences in the sample specify the same CDR3. For the CDR3, the DNA is TGTGCCAGCAGCTTGGGACTAGCCACAGATACGCAGTATTTT. It is translated as CASSLGLATDTQYF. This chain links TRBV5-6 with TRBJ2-3, with 7 bases matching TRBD2. V dropped 0 bases and J dropped 2; count of bases not matched to a gene: 0. The V gene's germline CDR1 is SGHDT and CDR2 YYEEEE. The CDR3 is made up of 14 amino acids.

This sequence joins TRBV28 and TRBJ1-5; TRBD1 aligns across 7 bases. CDR1 and CDR2 (germline): MDHEN, SYDVKM. This CDR3 contains 17 residues. With V trimmed by 4 bases and J by 1 base, 10 bases remained unmatched. The CDR3 nucleotides are TGTGCCAGCAGTTCCCACCCCGGGACAGTCAGCAATCAGCCCCAGCATTTT. Translation gives CASSSHPGTVSNQPQHF.

V is TRBV4-1 and J is TRBJ1-2; TRBD1 aligns across 9 bases. The J segment lost 7 bases and the V segment lost 4 bases, leaving 7 bases of the junction unmatched. Germline V CDR1 and CDR2: MGHRA, YSYEKL. This CDR3 is built from 14 residues. The CDR3 spells CASSPGDRARGYTF. CDR3 nucleotides: TGCGCCAGCAGCCCCGGGGACAGGGCGCGTGGCTACACCTTC.

The chain has TRBV19 and TRBJ1-2; the D gene is possibly TRBD1 (6 bases). Per germline, CDR1 LNHDA and CDR2 SQIVND (reference sequence). CDR3 length: 14 amino acids. V shed 6 bases and J shed 4 bases, with 15 bases lying between them. The CDR3: CASRGGATAYGYTF. The CDR3 nucleotides are TGTGCCAGTAGAGGGGGGGCTACTGCCTATGGCTACACCTTC.